Below, 22 T cell receptor beta chains from the same sample are listed, as sequenced in a study of blood T cell repertoires in COVID-19. The repertoire was sequenced with immunoSEQ multiplex PCR; TCRdb's copy has only in-frame clones and lacks some. The repertoire holds about 190,000 clones, with around nine tenths as singletons. Material: peripheral blood. The receptors shown here come from a man between 65 and 85 years old with active or convalescent COVID-19.

The CDR3 loop reads CASSQAPLTSGGVGSSYNEQFF. The DNA of the CDR3 is TGCGCCAGCAGCCAAGCACCCCTGACTAGCGGGGGGGTCGGAAGCTCCTACAATGAGCAGTTCTTC. The chain recombines TRBV4-1 with TRBJ2-1, with 14 bases fitting TRBD2. With V trimmed by 1 base and J by 0 bases, 14 bases remained unmatched. CDR3 length: 22 amino acids. Germline V gene data show CDR1 as MGHRA and CDR2 as YSYEKL.

The rearrangement uses TRBV27 and TRBJ2-7; the D is unclear. The CDR3 is made up of 12 amino acids. Trimming stripped 5 bases from V and 0 bases from J, with 5 bases between. Per the germline V gene, CDR1 is MNHEY and CDR2 is SMNVEV (reference sequence). For the CDR3, the DNA is TGTGCCAGCAGTCCGTTCTCCTACGAGCAGTACTTC. It codes for CASSPFSYEQYF.

The chain employs TRBV6-1 and TRBJ2-7, with D perhaps matching TRBD1 (5 bases). From germline, CDR1 is MNHNS and CDR2 SASEGT. CDR3 length equals 15 residues. Trimming shortened V by 0 bases and J by 2 bases, and 11 bases separated the two germline ends. DNA for the CDR3: TGTGCCAGCAGTGAAGCCGGACGCAGGGCCTACGAGCAGTACTTC. Its protein is CASSEAGRRAYEQYF.

In this sample, this clone turned up once. The chain has TRBV4-2 and TRBJ2-3; tentatively, D is TRBD1 (6 bases). CDR1 LGHNA and CDR2 YNFKEQ come from the germline V gene. CDR3 length equals 14 residues. V was cut by 0 bases and J by 4 bases, with 8 bases left in between. The CDR3 reads CASSQEWGPDTQYF. The DNA of the CDR3 is TGTGCCAGCAGCCAAGAGTGGGGGCCAGATACGCAGTATTTT.

The chain recombines TRBV3-1 (or the pseudogene TRBV3-2) with TRBJ1-3; D might be TRBD1 (5 bases). Trimming pared 8 bases from V and 4 bases from J, leaving 21 bases between. Germline CDR1 and CDR2: LGHDT and YNNKEL (reference sequence). This CDR3 region has 16 residues. The CDR3 region is CASPNRRMMYGNTIYF. In DNA, the CDR3 is TGTGCCAGCCCGAACAGGCGGATGATGTACGGAAACACCATATATTTT.

The V and J genes are TRBV5-1 and TRBJ2-7; D is perhaps TRBD2 (6 bases). The V end lost 3 bases, the J end lost 6 bases, and 19 bases lay between the germline ends. CDR1 SGHRS and CDR2 YFSETQ come from the germline V gene. CDR3 length: 15 residues. The CDR3 nucleotides are TGCGCCAGCAGCTCCCGCGGGGCAGGGCTCTTCGAGCAGTACTTC. As protein: CASSSRGAGLFEQYF.

V usage is TRBV1 and J usage is TRBJ2-6; TRBD1 is taken as the D call from the table, unchecked against the DNA. TRBV1 corresponds to a pseudogene. CDR3 length: 19 amino acids. CDR3 sequence reads: CTSSPHDGQGASGANVLTF. The CDR3 DNA follows: TGCACCAGCAGCCCCCACGACGGACAGGGGGCTTCGGGGGCCAACGTCCTGACTTTC.

V gene TRBV24-1 combines with J gene TRBJ2-1; 9 bases align to TRBD1. CDR1 and CDR2 (germline): KGHDR, SFDVKD. The CDR3 spans 15 residues. J was trimmed by 3 bases and V by 5 bases; bases with no gene match: 4. CDR3 coding DNA: TGTGCCACCAGTGGCCGGGACAGGGACTACAATGAGCAGTTCTTC. Translating it yields CATSGRDRDYNEQFF.

This clone was picked up a small number of times. This chain joins TRBV19 and TRBJ1-5, with D possibly being TRBD1 (5 bases). Trimming shortened V by 4 bases and J by 7 bases, and 14 bases separated the two germline ends. Germline V gene data show CDR1 as LNHDA and CDR2 as SQIVND (reference sequence). The CDR3 is made up of 14 amino acids. Written as DNA, the CDR3 is TGTGCCAGTAGTACCGGGACTAGGACCCAGCCCCAGCATTTT. It codes for CASSTGTRTQPQHF.

A note on this clone: A junction boundary mismatches the germline segment, possibly from a read error. This rearrangement joins TRBV9 to TRBJ1-6; 10 positions agree with TRBD1. In germline, CDR1 is SGDLS, CDR2 YYNGEE. The CDR3 is made up of 16 amino acids. CDR3 protein: CASSKLPGQGNSPLHF. As DNA, the CDR3 is TGTGCCAGCAGCAAACTCCCGGGACAGGGGAATTCTCCCCTCCACTTT.

The chain couples TRBV18 to TRBJ2-7; weak D call: TRBD2 (6 bases). Germline CDR1 is KGHSH and CDR2 is LQKENI. This CDR3 region has 13 residues. Trimming stripped 2 bases from V and 2 bases from J, with 7 bases between. The CDR3 DNA sequence: TGTGCCAGCTCACCAGGAGGGACCTACGAGCAGTACTTC. Translated: CASSPGGTYEQYF.

The J gene is TRBJ2-3, the V gene TRBV6-6, with TRBD1 identical over 9 bases. The CDR3 contains 18 residues. The trim removed 5 bases at V and 4 bases at J, leaving 16 bases unmatched. Germline V lookup: CDR1 MNHNY, CDR2 SVGAGI (reference sequence). The CDR3 is CASSLAGTGYSSPDTQYF. The CDR3 DNA sequence: TGTGCCAGCAGTCTAGCCGGGACAGGGTATAGTTCTCCAGATACGCAGTATTTT.

V usage is TRBV6-5 and J usage is TRBJ2-5; 9 nucleotides agree with TRBD2. Germline V lookup: CDR1 MNHEY, CDR2 SVGAGI. The V gene end was trimmed by 10 bases and the J gene end by 5 bases; junction bases not matched to a gene: 11. The CDR3 has 14 amino acids. The CDR3 bases are TGTGCCACCCGGAAAGCGGGGGGCGGGGAGACCCAGTACTTC. Translated, it gives CATRKAGGGETQYF.

The rearrangement links TRBV19 to TRBJ1-1, with D maybe TRBD1 (6 bases). Germline V lookup: CDR1 LNHDA, CDR2 SQIVND (reference sequence). V gave up 3 bases and J gave up 1 base, with 12 bases separating them. The length of the CDR3 is 15 residues. Here the CDR3 reads CASSISSRGNTEAFF. The DNA for the CDR3 is TGTGCCAGTAGTATCTCTTCCAGGGGGAACACTGAAGCTTTCTTT. Full variable domain (outside the CDR3, taken from reference TRBV19 and TRBJ1-1): DGGITQSPKYLFRKEGQNVTLSCEQNLNHDAMYWYRQDPGQGLRLIYYSQIVNDFQKGDIAEGYSVSREKKESFPLTVTSAQKNPTAFYLCASSISSRGNTEAFFGQGTRLTVV.

This clone showed up just once. V gene TRBV3-1 (or the pseudogene TRBV3-2) combines with J gene TRBJ2-5; D gene uncertain. Germline lookup yields CDR1 LGHDT and CDR2 YNNKEL (reference sequence). The CDR3 extends over 15 amino acids. V was clipped by 0 bases and J by 4 bases, with 12 bases between them. The CDR3 here is CASSQDLISRETQYF. Here the CDR3 DNA reads TGTGCCAGCAGCCAAGATCTGATTAGCAGAGAGACCCAGTACTTC.

This chain links TRBV30 with TRBJ2-7; D might be TRBD1 (5 bases). The CDR3 covers 12 residues. V lost 4 bases and J 6 bases, leaving 13 bases between the germline ends. Germline loops: CDR1 GTSNPN, CDR2 SVGIG (reference sequence). The CDR3 region is CAWNFAGLEQYF. CDR3 DNA: TGTGCCTGGAACTTTGCAGGGCTCGAGCAGTACTTC.

V usage is TRBV19 and J usage is TRBJ2-2, with TRBD2 matching over 10 bases. The CDR3 has 16 residues. With 6 bases clipped from V and 6 bases from J, the junction kept 10 bases outside the gene matches. From germline, CDR1 is LNHDA and CDR2 SQIVND (reference sequence). The chain's CDR3 is CASRSAGGLFSGELFF. CDR3 DNA sequence: TGTGCCAGTAGGTCAGCGGGAGGGCTTTTTTCCGGGGAGCTGTTTTTT.

The CDR3 here is CASSLGGRSNQPQHF. The CDR3 nucleotides read TGTGCCAGCAGCTTAGGCGGTCGGAGCAATCAGCCCCAGCATTTT. The chain combines TRBV7-8 with TRBJ1-5; D ambiguous. V lost 1 base, J lost 1 base, and 8 bases lay in between. In germline, CDR1 is SGHVS, CDR2 FQNEAQ. The CDR3 has 15 residues.

At least ten counts were recorded for this clone. The chain couples TRBV9 to TRBJ2-1, with a tentative D call TRBD2 (5 bases). Trimming pared 0 bases from V and 4 bases from J, leaving 14 bases between. The length of the CDR3 is 16 residues. CDR1 is SGDLS and CDR2 is YYNGEE in the germline V gene. The CDR3 DNA is TGTGCCAGCAGCGTAGGGTGGCGGGCGGGTTACAATGAGCAGTTCTTC. Translation: CASSVGWRAGYNEQFF.

The V gene is TRBV5-1, the J gene TRBJ1-2; D perhaps matches TRBD1 (6 bases). The CDR3 has 12 residues. Trimming took 3 bases from V and 8 from J, leaving 11 bases between them. The V gene's germline CDR1 is SGHRS and CDR2 YFSETQ. The CDR3 nucleotides read TGCGCCAGCAGCTCAGGGGTGGAGGGCTACACCTTC. This sequence encodes CASSSGVEGYTF.

The rearrangement uses TRBV19 and TRBJ2-1; TRBD2 matches at 7 bases. Losses at the gene ends were 2 bases for V and 6 bases for J; bases not matched to a gene: 10. Germline V gene lookup returns CDR1 LNHDA and CDR2 SQIVND (reference sequence). The CDR3 totals 16 residues. The CDR3 loop is CASSILAGVDPNEQFF. The CDR3 region has the DNA TGTGCCAGTAGTATACTTGCGGGAGTCGACCCCAATGAGCAGTTCTTC. The complete variable domain, with remaining parts taken from reference TRBV19 and TRBJ2-1, reads DGGITQSPKYLFRKEGQNVTLSCEQNLNHDAMYWYRQDPGQGLRLIYYSQIVNDFQKGDIAEGYSVSREKKESFPLTVTSAQKNPTAFYLCASSILAGVDPNEQFFGPGTRLTVL.

V and J are TRBV7-2 and TRBJ1-2; D uncertain. The CDR3 length is 13 residues. Trimming stripped 2 bases from V and 7 bases from J, with 11 bases between. Germline V gene lookup returns CDR1 SGHTA and CDR2 FQGNSA. CDR3 DNA sequence: TGTGCCAGCAGCTTATTGGTAGTGAGTGGCTACACCTTC. Translating gives CASSLLVVSGYTF.